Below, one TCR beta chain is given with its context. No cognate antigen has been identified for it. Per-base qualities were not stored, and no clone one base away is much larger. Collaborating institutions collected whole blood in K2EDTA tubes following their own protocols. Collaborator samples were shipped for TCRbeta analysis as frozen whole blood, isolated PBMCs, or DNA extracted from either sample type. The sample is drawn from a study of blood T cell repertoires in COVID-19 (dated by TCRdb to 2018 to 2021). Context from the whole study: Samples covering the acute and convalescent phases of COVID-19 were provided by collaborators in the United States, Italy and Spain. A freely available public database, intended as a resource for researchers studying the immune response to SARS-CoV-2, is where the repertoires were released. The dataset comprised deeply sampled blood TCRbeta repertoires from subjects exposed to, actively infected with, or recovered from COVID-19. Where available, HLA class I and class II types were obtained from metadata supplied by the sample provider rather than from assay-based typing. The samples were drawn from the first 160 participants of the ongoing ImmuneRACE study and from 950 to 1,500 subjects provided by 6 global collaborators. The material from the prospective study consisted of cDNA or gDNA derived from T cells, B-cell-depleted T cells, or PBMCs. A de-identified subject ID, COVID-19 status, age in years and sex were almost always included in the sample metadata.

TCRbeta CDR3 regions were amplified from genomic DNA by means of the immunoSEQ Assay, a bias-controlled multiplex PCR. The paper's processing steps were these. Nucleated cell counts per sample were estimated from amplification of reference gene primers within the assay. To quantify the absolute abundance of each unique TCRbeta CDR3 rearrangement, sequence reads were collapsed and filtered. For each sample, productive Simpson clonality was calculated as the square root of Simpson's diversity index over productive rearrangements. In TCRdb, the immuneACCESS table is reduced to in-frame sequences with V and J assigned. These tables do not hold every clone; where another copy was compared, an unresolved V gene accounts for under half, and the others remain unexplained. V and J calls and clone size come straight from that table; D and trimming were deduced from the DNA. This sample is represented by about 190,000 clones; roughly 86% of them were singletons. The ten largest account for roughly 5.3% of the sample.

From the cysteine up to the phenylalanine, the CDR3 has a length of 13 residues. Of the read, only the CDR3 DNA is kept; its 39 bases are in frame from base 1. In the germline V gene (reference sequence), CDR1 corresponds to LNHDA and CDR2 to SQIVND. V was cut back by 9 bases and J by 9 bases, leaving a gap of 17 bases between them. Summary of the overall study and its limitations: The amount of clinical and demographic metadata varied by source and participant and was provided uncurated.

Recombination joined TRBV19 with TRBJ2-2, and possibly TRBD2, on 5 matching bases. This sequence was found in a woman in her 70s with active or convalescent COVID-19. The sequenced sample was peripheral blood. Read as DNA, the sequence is TGTGCCAGCGGGGATTCCCAGGTCCGGGAGCTGTTTTTT. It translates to CASGDSQVRELFF.